This is a list of T cell receptor beta chains from one sample in a study of T-cell reconstitution after alpha-beta-depleted transplantation in children. One entry per CDR3 protein, called by TCRdb with MiXCR from the PCR reads. This sample yields some 640,000 distinct CDR3 sequences, of which roughly 15% are seen a single time; approximately 1% belongs to the top ten. The specimen comprised PBMCs from the stem cell graft donor, sampled from the stem cell graft. The receptors come from a human donor who donated a stem cell graft to a child with acute myeloid leukemia. The CDR3 runs from the conserved cysteine through the conserved F or W. Fields, in order: V gene, J gene, CDR3 protein.

V gene: TRBV7-2
J gene: TRBJ1-5
CDR3 protein: CASSLNPGPQPQHF

V gene: TRBV10-3
J gene: TRBJ2-5
CDR3 protein: CAISMTGGETQYF

V gene: TRBV29-1
J gene: TRBJ2-5
CDR3 protein: CSAREIGETQYF

V gene: TRBV11-1
J gene: TRBJ1-2
CDR3 protein: CASSLAGGRANYGYTF

V gene: TRBV21-1
J gene: TRBJ2-7
CDR3 protein: CARDRSSYEQYF

V gene: TRBV12-3/TRBV12-4
J gene: TRBJ2-7
CDR3 protein: CASSLGGISSYEQYF

V gene: TRBV20-1
J gene: TRBJ2-3
CDR3 protein: CSARGQDTQYF

V gene: TRBV7-8
J gene: TRBJ2-1
CDR3 protein: CASSADPAYNEQFF

V gene: TRBV6-1
J gene: TRBJ2-1
CDR3 protein: CASAQGTYNEQFF

V gene: TRBV6-1
J gene: TRBJ2-3
CDR3 protein: CASSVAGFTDTQYF

V gene: TRBV6-2/TRBV6-3
J gene: TRBJ1-2
CDR3 protein: CASSSFPGQQYGYTF

V gene: TRBV29-1
J gene: TRBJ2-5
CDR3 protein: CSVLGGVHPTQYF

V gene: TRBV5-1
J gene: TRBJ1-3
CDR3 protein: CASSLDPASSGNTIYF

V gene: TRBV6-1
J gene: TRBJ1-5
CDR3 protein: CASRADRVFEPQHF

V gene: TRBV13
J gene: TRBJ2-1
CDR3 protein: CASSSLGNEQFF

V gene: TRBV4-1
J gene: TRBJ2-2
CDR3 protein: CASRWGLGELFF

V gene: TRBV5-5
J gene: TRBJ2-3
CDR3 protein: CASSSPRDTQYF